Here is one T cell receptor (beta chain) with its context. This record belongs to a study of technical replicates of blood from a few donors. Only in-frame clones appear in the TCRdb table, and some are missing; sequencing was by immunoSEQ multiplex PCR. There are 60,000 to 90,000 clones in the sample; 80% to 95% occur only once, and around 0.34% lies in the top ten. The V end lost 4 bases, the J end lost 3 bases, and 10 bases lay between the germline ends. CDR3 length equals 14 residues. CDR1 is SGDLS and CDR2 is YYNGEE in the germline V gene. Sample: T cells isolated from PBMCs. The receptor's source is a human donor in good health. This rearrangement joins TRBV9 to TRBJ2-2; tentatively, D is TRBD2 (6 bases). Here the CDR3 reads CASSWGVYTGELFF. CDR3 bases: TGTGCCAGCAGCTGGGGGGTCTACACCGGGGAGCTGTTTTTT.